Listed below are T cell receptor beta chains from one sample, sequenced in a study of cytomegalovirus exposure and HLA in healthy donors. Assay used: immunoSEQ multiplex PCR; TCRdb lists only in-frame clones, some missing. The data show 110,000 or so clones, approximately 81% seen once. The sample was PBMCs. These receptor sequences come from a young man in good health and CMV-seronegative. Each CDR3 is given with its conserved first and last residue. A D gene is named only where the DNA matches it firmly. Some rows mark clone size as missing; the rest say once, few, many or name a class of expanded clone.

cdr3_aa: CASRGQGISGYTF
cdr3_nt: TGTGCCAGCAGGGGACAGGGGATAAGCGGCTACACCTTC
j_call: TRBJ1-2
v_call: TRBV7-9
clone_size: NA
d_call: TRBD1

cdr3_aa: CASKDGGGNQPQHF
cdr3_nt: TGTGCCAGCAAAGACGGGGGGGGCAATCAGCCCCAGCATTTT
j_call: TRBJ1-5
v_call: TRBV27
clone_size: few
d_call: NA

cdr3_aa: CASIGDQRQETQYF
cdr3_nt: TGTGCCAGCATAGGAGACCAAAGACAAGAGACCCAGTACTTC
j_call: TRBJ2-5
v_call: TRBV6-1
clone_size: NA
d_call: NA

cdr3_aa: CASRPDRASYYGYTF
cdr3_nt: TGTGCCAGCAGACCCGACAGGGCTTCTTACTATGGCTACACCTTC
j_call: TRBJ1-2
v_call: TRBV6-6
clone_size: NA
d_call: TRBD1

cdr3_aa: CASSFLGLRDRGLETQYF
cdr3_nt: TGTGCCAGTAGCTTCCTTGGTCTCCGGGACAGGGGGCTTGAGACCCAGTACTTC
j_call: TRBJ2-5
v_call: TRBV19
clone_size: NA
d_call: TRBD1

cdr3_aa: CASSEPRGGETQYF
cdr3_nt: TGTGCCAGCAGTGAACCGCGGGGAGGAGAGACCCAGTACTTC
j_call: TRBJ2-5
v_call: TRBV2
clone_size: NA
d_call: NA

cdr3_aa: CASSMRTGGGEKLFF
cdr3_nt: TGTGCCAGCAGCATGAGGACAGGGGGCGGTGAAAAACTGTTTTTT
j_call: TRBJ1-4
v_call: TRBV9
clone_size: NA
d_call: TRBD1

cdr3_aa: CASSETPPGLAGEAYEQYF
cdr3_nt: TGTGCCAGCAGTGAGACTCCCCCCGGACTAGCGGGTGAAGCCTACGAGCAGTACTTC
j_call: TRBJ2-7
v_call: TRBV6-1
clone_size: NA
d_call: TRBD2

cdr3_aa: CASIGLAGVGQETQYF
cdr3_nt: TGTGCCAGTATCGGACTAGCGGGAGTAGGGCAAGAGACCCAGTACTTC
j_call: TRBJ2-5
v_call: TRBV21-1
clone_size: NA
d_call: NA

cdr3_aa: CSVAQGFDYTF
cdr3_nt: TGCAGCGTTGCCCAGGGTTTTGACTACACCTTC
j_call: TRBJ1-2
v_call: TRBV29-1
clone_size: NA
d_call: NA

cdr3_aa: CASSPINRERTDTQYF
cdr3_nt: TGTGCCAGCAGCCCGATAAACAGGGAAAGAACAGATACGCAGTATTTT
j_call: TRBJ2-3
v_call: TRBV11-2
clone_size: once
d_call: NA

cdr3_aa: CASSETQYHSGNTIYF
cdr3_nt: TGCGCCAGCAGTGAGACCCAGTATCACTCTGGAAACACCATATATTTT
j_call: TRBJ1-3
v_call: TRBV10-2
clone_size: once
d_call: NA

cdr3_aa: CASSPGTGPYEQYF
cdr3_nt: TGTGCCAGCAGCCCGGGGACAGGTCCCTACGAGCAGTACTTC
j_call: TRBJ2-7
v_call: TRBV5-6
clone_size: few
d_call: TRBD1

cdr3_aa: CASSESWARGRGSAGNTIYF
cdr3_nt: TGCGCCAGCAGTGAGTCCTGGGCCAGGGGGAGAGGAAGTGCTGGAAACACCATATATTTT
j_call: TRBJ1-3
v_call: TRBV10-2
clone_size: NA
d_call: TRBD1

cdr3_aa: CASRNRSGGTLEQYF
cdr3_nt: TGTGCCAGTAGAAATCGTAGCGGGGGGACCCTCGAGCAGTACTTC
j_call: TRBJ2-7
v_call: TRBV19
clone_size: NA
d_call: TRBD2

cdr3_aa: CASSSQLNYGYTF
cdr3_nt: TGTGCCAGCAGTTCCCAGTTGAACTATGGCTACACCTTC
j_call: TRBJ1-2
v_call: TRBV27
clone_size: NA
d_call: NA

cdr3_aa: CASREQGITEAFF
cdr3_nt: TGTGCCAGCAGAGAACAGGGCATCACTGAAGCTTTCTTT
j_call: TRBJ1-1
v_call: TRBV27
clone_size: NA
d_call: NA

cdr3_aa: CASSHGQGDGYTF
cdr3_nt: TGTGCCAGCAGCCACGGACAGGGTGATGGCTACACCTTC
j_call: TRBJ1-2
v_call: TRBV7-9
clone_size: NA
d_call: TRBD1

cdr3_aa: CASSGGQGSYQPQHF
cdr3_nt: TGTGCCAGCTCTGGAGGACAGGGTTCGTATCAGCCCCAGCATTTT
j_call: TRBJ1-5
v_call: TRBV2
clone_size: NA
d_call: TRBD1

cdr3_aa: CAISDTQGATNEKLFF
cdr3_nt: TGTGCCATCAGTGATACACAGGGGGCAACTAATGAAAAACTGTTTTTT
j_call: TRBJ1-4
v_call: TRBV10-3
clone_size: NA
d_call: TRBD1

cdr3_aa: CASLFEVTEAFF
cdr3_nt: TGTGCCAGCCTCTTCGAGGTCACTGAAGCTTTCTTT
j_call: TRBJ1-1
v_call: TRBV6-1
clone_size: NA
d_call: NA

cdr3_aa: CASSGEQDNTEAFF
cdr3_nt: TGTGCCAGCAGTGGGGAACAGGATAACACTGAAGCTTTCTTT
j_call: TRBJ1-1
v_call: TRBV2
clone_size: few
d_call: NA

cdr3_aa: CASSGQSNYGYTF
cdr3_nt: TGTGCCAGCAGCGGACAATCTAACTATGGCTACACCTTC
j_call: TRBJ1-2
v_call: TRBV27
clone_size: NA
d_call: NA

cdr3_aa: CASSQDSSGYNEQFF
cdr3_nt: TGCGCCAGCAGCCAAGATAGCAGCGGATACAATGAGCAGTTCTTC
j_call: TRBJ2-1
v_call: TRBV4-1
clone_size: NA
d_call: NA

cdr3_aa: CASRNRGRNTGELFF
cdr3_nt: TGTGCCAGCAGAAACAGGGGGCGCAACACCGGGGAGCTGTTTTTT
j_call: TRBJ2-2
v_call: TRBV6-5
clone_size: NA
d_call: TRBD1

cdr3_aa: CAISPNRDNQPQHF
cdr3_nt: TGTGCCATCAGTCCGAACAGGGACAATCAGCCCCAGCATTTT
j_call: TRBJ1-5
v_call: TRBV10-3
clone_size: NA
d_call: NA

cdr3_aa: CASSEAHGYEQYF
cdr3_nt: TGTGCCAGCAGTGAAGCGCACGGGTACGAGCAGTACTTC
j_call: TRBJ2-7
v_call: TRBV6-1
clone_size: NA
d_call: NA